This TCR beta chain was sequenced during a study of cytomegalovirus exposure and HLA in healthy donors. Study-level points and caveats: Many donors carried some public TCRs, although rarity characterized most TCR sequences. In a later analysis, TCR beta V- and J-gene trimming was associated with a missense DCLRE1C variant.

Germline CDR1 SGHVS, CDR2 FQNEAQ. The CDR3 totals 14 residues. Trimming removed 3 bases from V and 1 base from J, with 8 bases in between. The PCR had 60 Vbeta and 13 Jbeta primers. TCRdb's copy holds only in-frame clones and misses some; the assay was immunoSEQ multiplex PCR. The sample comprises 150,000 or so clones, about three quarters of which are singletons, and 0.98% rests with the top ten. As to this clone: As yet, its antigen is unknown.

V and J are TRBV7-8 and TRBJ2-3, with a weak D call TRBD1 (6 bases). Input material: PBMCs. The TCR comes from a woman between 50 and 59 years old in good health and CMV-seropositive. CDR3 loop: CASSFRQGTDTQYF. DNA of the CDR3: TGTGCCAGCAGCTTTAGACAGGGCACAGATACGCAGTATTTT.